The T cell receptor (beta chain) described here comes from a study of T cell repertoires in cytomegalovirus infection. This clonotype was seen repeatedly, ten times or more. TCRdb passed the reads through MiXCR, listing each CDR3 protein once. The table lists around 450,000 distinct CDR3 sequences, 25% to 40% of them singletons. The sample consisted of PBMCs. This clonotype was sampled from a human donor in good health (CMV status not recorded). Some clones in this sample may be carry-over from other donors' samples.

DNA for the CDR3: TGTGCCAGCTCCGCCACTTCACGGGCAAGTACCTACAATGAGCAGTTCTTC. This encodes CASSATSRASTYNEQFF. J is TRBJ2-1 and V is TRBV7-9; D is ambiguous. V lost 8 bases, J lost 2 bases, and 22 bases lay in between. Germline loops: CDR1 SEHNR, CDR2 FQNEAQ (reference sequence). This CDR3 has 17 residues.